This paragraph covers one T cell receptor (beta chain) sequence. Its specific antigen is unknown. Per-base quality was not reported, and no clone a single base away is much larger than it. The immunoSEQ kit was used, according to the manufacturer's recommendations, to generate TCR beta libraries from genomic DNA. To prepare libraries, a first multiplex PCR with proprietary primers was run, followed by a second PCR that added unique barcodes, and a bead cleanup was done after each round. A positive control reaction and a negative control reaction, both provided in the kit, were run with every batch of samples. The final libraries underwent checking on an Agilent 4200 TapeStation D1000 ScreenTape, volumetric pooling, and quantification by qPCR. Sequencing was performed on an Illumina NextSeq500 using a MidOutput 150-cycle cartridge, with 156 Read1 cycles, 15 Index1 cycles, and the kit custom primers. The pooled library was loaded at about 0.93 pM with around 20% PhiX control spiked in. Per the source publication's procedure: Vendor-processed data were analyzed in R, with a clonotype defined as all T cells sharing the same CDR3 nucleotide sequence. For clone abundance analyses, frequencies were normalized to the 10,000 most abundant clones in each sample. Public T cell clones, which averaged fewer than five per sample, were removed prior to analysis. Tumor-enriched clonotypes and baseline blood-enriched clonotypes were defined as those with an abundance difference of at least 32-fold between compartments. A beta-binomial differential abundance model was used to identify clonotypes that expanded or contracted between blood time points. Tumor-blood repertoire similarity was measured with the Baroni-Urbani and Buser coefficient, and group comparisons used two-tailed Wilcoxon tests in R. Here the immuneACCESS table is served through TCRdb, limited to in-frame sequences with V and J called. Missing clones are a known gap in these copies; in checked studies unresolved V genes cover under half, and the rest lacks a known reason. The V and J calls and clone size are taken from that table; D and trimming were inferred from the DNA. The sample table lists some 75,000 clones, about 81% of them with a count of one. The top ten clones comprise less than 7% of the sample.

The sample belongs to a study of radiation and T cells in renal cell carcinoma (dated by TCRdb to 2020 to 2022). Notes on the research overall: The samples were drawn from a clinical trial, where primary renal cell carcinomas were treated with 15 Gy of stereotactic body radiation therapy and then removed by nephrectomy 4 weeks afterward. TCR beta sequencing covered 50 to 55 samples in total, comprising roughly 25 tumors and 27 peripheral blood samples. Across all 53 samples, under 5,000,000 unique CDR3 nucleotide sequences encoding roughly 2.7 million unique CDR3 amino acid sequences were identified. The research as a whole found: Top tumor clonotypes rose in blood from baseline to 2 weeks post-radiation, then contracted by 4 weeks, suggesting transient expansion of tumor-resident clones. Because the trial had a single-armed design, the trial could not examine how radiation dose or scheduling affected the TCR repertoire. Dynamics of the blood repertoire were not tracked past 4 weeks after treatment. Because pretreatment tumor biopsies were not available, the study could not determine whether clonotypes were already present within the tumor at baseline.

What this sample's time point label stands for: blood 2 weeks post-SBRT. The treatment or condition label on this specimen signifies: 15 Gy SBRT to primary tumor, nephrectomy 4 weeks later. Serial peripheral blood from radiation-treated patients was sampled at baseline, 2 weeks and 4 weeks after SBRT to track tumor-enriched clonotypes. All patients had renal cell carcinoma with clear cell pathology. The QIAamp DNA Blood Mini Kit (Qiagen) was used to prepare genomic DNA for TCR sequencing. The analyses included just those samples that passed every quality control check. Sequences ENHRY (CDR1) and SYGVKD (CDR2) are obtained from the germline V gene. At the junction V is shortened by 1 base and J by 2 bases; bases outside the gene matches: 2. Reading from cysteine to phenylalanine, the CDR3 counts 15 amino acids. Solely the CDR3 DNA is kept, with 45 bases framed from the first base.

The input for sequencing was blood, taken from a patient whose treatment included radiotherapy and nephrectomy. This clonotype was sampled from a man between 60 and 75 years old with renal cell carcinoma. The chain is assembled from TRBV10-3 and TRBJ2-1; 7 bases in the junction line up with TRBD2. This receptor has the CDR3 CAISEFAGAYNEQFF. At the DNA level, the sequence is TGTGCCATCAGTGAGTTCGCGGGGGCCTACAATGAGCAGTTCTTC.